This TCR beta chain was sequenced during a study of T cell repertoires in cytomegalovirus infection. Study-wide context: Matching HLA type, along with CMV infection, was indicated by public TCR beta signatures.

Notes on this clonotype: What it binds is unknown.

TCRdb fed the reads into MiXCR, producing one record per CDR3 protein. The sample carries some 170,000 distinct CDR3 sequences, 17% recorded once. General study points: CMV-specific HLA-C-restricted TCR beta clonotypes dominated the ex vivo response. Accumulated public TCR beta family frequency recognized individuals carrying CMV together with the relevant HLA.

The V end lost 0 bases, the J end lost 0 bases, and 14 bases lay between the germline ends. The germline V gene has CDR1 SNHLY and CDR2 FYNNEI. The CDR3 sequence is 17 residues long. This chain uses TRBV2 with TRBJ1-2; tentatively, D is TRBD1 (6 bases). The sample consisted of CD8+ T cells from PBMCs. The sequence was obtained from a human donor in good health (CMV status not recorded). Some clones in this sample may be carry-over from other donors' samples. In nucleotides, the CDR3 is TGTGCCAGCAGTGAAGCGCTTCAGGGGATAGCTAACTATGGCTACACCTTC. It yields the protein CASSEALQGIANYGYTF.